This TCR beta chain was found in a study of blood T cell repertoires in COVID-19. Data came from immunoSEQ multiplex PCR; TCRdb stores just in-frame clones and leaves some out. Here the sample spans some 220,000 clones, 80% being singletons. This clone appeared a few times. In germline, CDR1 is SGHTA, CDR2 FQGNSA. The CDR3 consists of 15 residues. The V end lost 1 base, the J end lost 4 bases, and 14 bases lay between the germline ends. This receptor was obtained from a human donor in a cohort sampled during active COVID-19. The V gene is TRBV7-2, the J gene TRBJ2-7; the D gene is possibly TRBD2 (6 bases). Material: peripheral blood. The CDR3 coding sequence is TGTGCCAGCAGCTTAGGGGCGGGGATACCGTACGAGCAGTACTTC. This encodes CASSLGAGIPYEQYF.